This TCR beta chain was obtained from a study of blood T cells in healthy people across ages. Primers used in a second PCR of roughly 7 to 11 cycles were a sample-barcoded 5' primer and a J-beta primer mix. All samples gave at least 2.5 million CDR3-containing paired-end reads. TCRdb reprocessed the 5' RACE reads via MiXCR and lists one record per CDR3 protein. The sample gives over 950,000 distinct CDR3 sequences, roughly 51% of which show up once; around a fifth is in the top ten. In regard to this clonotype: Its antigen is as yet unknown.

Study outcomes and limitations: The authors considered diversity estimates from one million T cells to be underestimates.

The V segment lost 0 bases and the J segment 14 bases; nucleotides outside the gene matches: 9. CDR1 LGHDT and CDR2 YNNKEL come from the germline V gene (reference sequence). The CDR3 is made up of 15 amino acids. This clonotype was sampled from a woman aged 60 to 75 in good health. V gene TRBV3-1 combines with J gene TRBJ2-1; 11 bases match TRBD2. The sample consisted of blood. CDR3 sequence reads: CASSQDAGTSGREFF. The CDR3 nucleotides are TGTGCCAGCAGCCAAGATGCGGGGACTAGCGGAAGGGAGTTCTTC.